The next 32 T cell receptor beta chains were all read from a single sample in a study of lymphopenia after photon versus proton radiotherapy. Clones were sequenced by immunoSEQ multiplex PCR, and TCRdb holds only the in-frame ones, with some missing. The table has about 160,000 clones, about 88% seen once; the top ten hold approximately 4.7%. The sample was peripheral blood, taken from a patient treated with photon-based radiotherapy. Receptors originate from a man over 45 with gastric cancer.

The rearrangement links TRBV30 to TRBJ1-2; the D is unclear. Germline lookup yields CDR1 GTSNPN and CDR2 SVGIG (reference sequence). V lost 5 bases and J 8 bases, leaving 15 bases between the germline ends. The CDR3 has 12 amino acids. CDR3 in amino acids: CAWGVTARGYTF. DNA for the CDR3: TGTGCCTGGGGGGTCACGGCCAGGGGCTACACCTTC.

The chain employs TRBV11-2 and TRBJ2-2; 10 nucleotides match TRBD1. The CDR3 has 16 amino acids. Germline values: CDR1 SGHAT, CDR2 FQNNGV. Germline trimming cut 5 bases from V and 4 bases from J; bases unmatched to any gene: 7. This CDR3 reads CASSQVGTGVTGELFF. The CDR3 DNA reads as TGTGCCAGCAGCCAGGTTGGGACAGGGGTCACCGGGGAGCTGTTTTTT.

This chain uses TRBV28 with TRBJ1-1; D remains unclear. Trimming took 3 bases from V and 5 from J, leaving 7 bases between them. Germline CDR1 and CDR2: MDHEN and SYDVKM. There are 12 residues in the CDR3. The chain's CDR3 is CASSLSKTEAFF. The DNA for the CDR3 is TGTGCCAGCAGTTTGTCAAAGACTGAAGCTTTCTTT.

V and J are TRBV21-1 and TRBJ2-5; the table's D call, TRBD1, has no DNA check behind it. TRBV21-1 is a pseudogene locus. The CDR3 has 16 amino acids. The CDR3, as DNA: TGTGCCAGCAGCAAAAACAGGGGGCGGCACCAAGAGACCCAGTACTTC. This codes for CASSKNRGRHQETQYF.

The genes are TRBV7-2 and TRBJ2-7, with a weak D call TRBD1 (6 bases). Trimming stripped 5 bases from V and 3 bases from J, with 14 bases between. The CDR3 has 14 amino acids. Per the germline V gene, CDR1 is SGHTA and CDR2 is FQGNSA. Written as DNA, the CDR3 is TGTGCCAGCAGCGGATTAACAGGGAGCTACGAGCAGTACTTC. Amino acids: CASSGLTGSYEQYF.

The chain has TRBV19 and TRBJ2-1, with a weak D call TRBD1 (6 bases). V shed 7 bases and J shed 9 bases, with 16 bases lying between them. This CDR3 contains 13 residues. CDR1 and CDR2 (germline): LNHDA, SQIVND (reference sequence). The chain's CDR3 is CASKVTGSGEQFF. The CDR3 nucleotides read TGTGCCAGTAAGGTAACAGGGAGTGGTGAGCAGTTCTTC.

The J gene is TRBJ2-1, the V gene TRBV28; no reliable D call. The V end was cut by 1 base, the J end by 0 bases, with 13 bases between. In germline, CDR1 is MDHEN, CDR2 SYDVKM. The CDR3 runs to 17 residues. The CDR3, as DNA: TGTGCCAGCAGTTTATTAATGGGCGGCAGCTCCTACAATGAGCAGTTCTTC. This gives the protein CASSLLMGGSSYNEQFF.

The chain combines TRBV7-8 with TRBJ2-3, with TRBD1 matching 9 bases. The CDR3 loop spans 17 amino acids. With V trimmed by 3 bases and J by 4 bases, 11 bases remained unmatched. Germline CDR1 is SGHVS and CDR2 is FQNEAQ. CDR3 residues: CASSFGPGTGRSDTQYF. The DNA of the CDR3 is TGTGCCAGCAGCTTTGGGCCGGGGACAGGGAGGTCAGATACGCAGTATTTT.

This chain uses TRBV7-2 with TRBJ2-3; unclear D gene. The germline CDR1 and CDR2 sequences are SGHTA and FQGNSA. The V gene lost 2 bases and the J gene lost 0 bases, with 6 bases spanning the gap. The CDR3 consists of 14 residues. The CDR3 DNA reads TGTGCCAGCAGCTTAAGCGTTAGCACAGATACGCAGTATTTT. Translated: CASSLSVSTDTQYF.

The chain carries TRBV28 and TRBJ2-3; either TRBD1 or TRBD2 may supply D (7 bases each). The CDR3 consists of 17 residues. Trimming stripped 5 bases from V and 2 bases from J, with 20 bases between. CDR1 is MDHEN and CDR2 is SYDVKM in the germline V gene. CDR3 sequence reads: CASSTSAGDRITDTQYF. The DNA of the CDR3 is TGTGCCAGCAGTACCTCCGCGGGGGACAGAATCACAGATACGCAGTATTTT.

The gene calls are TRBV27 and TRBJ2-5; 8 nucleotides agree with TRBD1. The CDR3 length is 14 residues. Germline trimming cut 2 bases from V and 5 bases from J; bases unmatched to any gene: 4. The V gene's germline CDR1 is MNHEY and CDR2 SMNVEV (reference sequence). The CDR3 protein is CASSLQGAIETQYF. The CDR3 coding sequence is TGTGCCAGCAGTTTACAGGGGGCGATTGAGACCCAGTACTTC.

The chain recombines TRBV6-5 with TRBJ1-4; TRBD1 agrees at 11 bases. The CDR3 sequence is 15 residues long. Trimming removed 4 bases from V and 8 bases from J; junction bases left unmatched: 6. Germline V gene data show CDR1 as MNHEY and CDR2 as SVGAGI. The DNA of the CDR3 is TGTGCCAGCAGTTCTACCGGGACAGGGGGGGAAAAACTGTTTTTT. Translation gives CASSSTGTGGEKLFF.

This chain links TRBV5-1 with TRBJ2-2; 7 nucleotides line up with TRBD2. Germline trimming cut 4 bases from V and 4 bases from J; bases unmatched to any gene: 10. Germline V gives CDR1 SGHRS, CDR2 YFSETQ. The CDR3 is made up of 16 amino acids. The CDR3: CASSPLATRGTGELFF. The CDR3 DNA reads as TGCGCCAGCAGCCCACTAGCGACACGAGGCACCGGGGAGCTGTTTTTT.

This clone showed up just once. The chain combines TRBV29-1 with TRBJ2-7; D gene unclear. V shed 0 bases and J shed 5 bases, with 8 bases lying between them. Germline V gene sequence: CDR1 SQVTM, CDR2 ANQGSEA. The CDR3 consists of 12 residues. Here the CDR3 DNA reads TGCAGCGTTGAAGATTACGGTAACGAGCAGTACTTC. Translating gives CSVEDYGNEQYF.

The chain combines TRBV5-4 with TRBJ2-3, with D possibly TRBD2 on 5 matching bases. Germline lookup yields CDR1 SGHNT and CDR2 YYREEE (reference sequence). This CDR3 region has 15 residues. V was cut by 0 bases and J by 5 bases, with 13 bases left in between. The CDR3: CASSLGGNGRDTQYF. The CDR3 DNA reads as TGTGCCAGCAGCTTGGGAGGGAATGGGAGAGATACGCAGTATTTT.

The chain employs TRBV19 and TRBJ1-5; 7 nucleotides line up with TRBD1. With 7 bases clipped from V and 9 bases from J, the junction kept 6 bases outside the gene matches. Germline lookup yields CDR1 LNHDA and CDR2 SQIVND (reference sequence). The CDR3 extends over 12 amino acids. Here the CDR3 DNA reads TGTGCCAGTAACGTACAGGGGAGGCCCCAGCATTTT. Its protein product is CASNVQGRPQHF.

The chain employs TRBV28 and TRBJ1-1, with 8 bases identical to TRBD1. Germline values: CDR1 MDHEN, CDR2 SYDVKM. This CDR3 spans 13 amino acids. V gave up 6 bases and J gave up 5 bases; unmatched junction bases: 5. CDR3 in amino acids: CASRGQGWTEAFF. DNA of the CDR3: TGTGCCAGCAGAGGACAGGGATGGACTGAAGCTTTCTTT.

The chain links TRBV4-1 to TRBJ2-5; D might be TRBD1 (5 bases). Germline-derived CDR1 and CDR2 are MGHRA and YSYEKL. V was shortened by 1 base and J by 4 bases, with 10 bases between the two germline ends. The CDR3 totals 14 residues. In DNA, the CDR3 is TGCGCCAGCAGCCAAGCGCAGGGTCTAGAGACCCAGTACTTC. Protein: CASSQAQGLETQYF.

The CDR3 loop reads CASMSGPATNEKLFF. Here the CDR3 DNA reads TGTGCCAGCATGTCGGGGCCTGCAACTAATGAAAAACTGTTTTTT. The rearrangement links TRBV25-1 to TRBJ1-4; possibly TRBD1 for D (5 bases). Trimming removed 7 bases at V and 0 bases at J, with 12 bases between. The CDR3 extends over 15 amino acids. Germline V CDR1 and CDR2: MGHDK, SYGVNS. Full variable domain (rest looked up from reference TRBV25-1 and TRBJ1-4): EADIYQTPRYLVIGTGKKITLECSQTMGHDKMYWYQQDPGMELHLIHYSYGVNSTEKGDLSSESTVSRIRTEHFPLTLESARPSHTSQYLCASMSGPATNEKLFFGSGTQLSVL.

The CDR3, as DNA: TGCAGCGTTAACAGGGGAGCGAACACCGGGGAGCTGTTTTTT. This codes for CSVNRGANTGELFF. This sequence joins TRBV29-1 and TRBJ2-2; TRBD1 aligns across 7 bases. There are 14 residues in the CDR3. Losses at the gene ends were 5 bases for V and 0 bases for J; bases not matched to a gene: 3. Germline V CDR1 and CDR2: SQVTM, ANQGSEA.

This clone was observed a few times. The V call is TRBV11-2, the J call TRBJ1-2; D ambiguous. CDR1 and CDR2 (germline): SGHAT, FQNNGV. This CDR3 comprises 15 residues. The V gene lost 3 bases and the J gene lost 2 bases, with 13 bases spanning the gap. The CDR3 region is CASSFNVQRNYGYTF. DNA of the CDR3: TGTGCCAGCAGCTTCAATGTCCAACGAAACTATGGCTACACCTTC.

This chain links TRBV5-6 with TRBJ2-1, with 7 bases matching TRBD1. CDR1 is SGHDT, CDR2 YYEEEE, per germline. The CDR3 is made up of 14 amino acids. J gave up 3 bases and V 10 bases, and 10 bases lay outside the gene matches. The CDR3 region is CAAGDSQRYNEQFF. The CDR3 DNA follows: TGTGCCGCCGGGGACAGCCAACGCTACAATGAGCAGTTCTTC.

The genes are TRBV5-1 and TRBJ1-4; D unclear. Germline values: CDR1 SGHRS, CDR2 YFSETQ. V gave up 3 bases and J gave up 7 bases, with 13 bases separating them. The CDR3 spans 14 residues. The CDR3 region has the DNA TGCGCCAGCAGCTGGGGAGGCCTGGGTGAAAAACTGTTTTTT. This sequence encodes CASSWGGLGEKLFF.

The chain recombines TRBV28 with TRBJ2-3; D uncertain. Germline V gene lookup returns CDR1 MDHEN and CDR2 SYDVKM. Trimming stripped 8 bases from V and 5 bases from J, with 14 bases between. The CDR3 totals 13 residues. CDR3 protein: CASRDLSGDTQYF. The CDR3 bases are TGTGCCAGCCGCGACTTGTCAGGAGATACGCAGTATTTT.

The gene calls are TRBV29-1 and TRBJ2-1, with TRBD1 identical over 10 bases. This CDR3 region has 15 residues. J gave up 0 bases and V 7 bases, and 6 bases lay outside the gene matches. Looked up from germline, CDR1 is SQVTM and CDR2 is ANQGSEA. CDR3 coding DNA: TGCAGCGCCGAGGACAGGGGGAGCTCCTACAATGAGCAGTTCTTC. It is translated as CSAEDRGSSYNEQFF.

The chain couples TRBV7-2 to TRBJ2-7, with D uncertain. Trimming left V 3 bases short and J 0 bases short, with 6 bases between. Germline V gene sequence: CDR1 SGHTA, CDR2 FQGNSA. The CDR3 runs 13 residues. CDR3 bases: TGTGCCAGCAGCTTGGAGAGCTCCTACGAGCAGTACTTC. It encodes CASSLESSYEQYF.

The CDR3 loop reads CASSSLSSGSSQETQYF. CDR3 nucleotides: TGTGCCAGCAGCTCGTTGAGTAGCGGGAGTTCACAAGAGACCCAGTACTTC. The chain employs TRBV5-4 and TRBJ2-5, with 9 bases fitting TRBD2. From germline, CDR1 is SGHNT and CDR2 YYREEE (reference sequence). The V and J ends lost 3 bases and 2 bases, in that order; junction bases with no gene match: 11. The CDR3 contains 17 residues.

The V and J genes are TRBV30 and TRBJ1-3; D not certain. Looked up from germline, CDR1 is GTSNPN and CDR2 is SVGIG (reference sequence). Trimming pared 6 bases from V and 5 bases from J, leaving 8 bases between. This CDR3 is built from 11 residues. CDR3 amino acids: CACSARNTIYF. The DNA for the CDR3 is TGTGCCTGCTCAGCTCGAAACACCATATATTTT.

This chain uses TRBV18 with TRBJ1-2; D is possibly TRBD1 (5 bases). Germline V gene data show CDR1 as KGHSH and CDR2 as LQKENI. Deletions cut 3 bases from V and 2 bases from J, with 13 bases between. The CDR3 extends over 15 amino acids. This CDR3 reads CASSPLVGGNYGYTF. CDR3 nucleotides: TGTGCCAGCTCACCCCTGGTTGGGGGGAACTATGGCTACACCTTC.

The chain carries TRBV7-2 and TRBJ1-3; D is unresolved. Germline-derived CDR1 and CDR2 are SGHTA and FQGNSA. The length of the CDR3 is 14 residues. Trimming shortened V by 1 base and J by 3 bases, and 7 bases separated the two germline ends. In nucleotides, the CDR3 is TGTGCCAGCAGCTTAGGGCAGGATGGAAACACCATATATTTT. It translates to CASSLGQDGNTIYF.

The DNA for the CDR3 is TGTGCCAGCAGCTTGCTGGGACAGAGTTATGGCTACACCTTC. It is translated as CASSLLGQSYGYTF. V and J are TRBV7-2 and TRBJ1-2, with 7 bases fitting TRBD1. From germline, CDR1 is SGHTA and CDR2 FQGNSA. The trim removed 3 bases at V and 5 bases at J, leaving 6 bases unmatched. There are 14 residues in the CDR3.

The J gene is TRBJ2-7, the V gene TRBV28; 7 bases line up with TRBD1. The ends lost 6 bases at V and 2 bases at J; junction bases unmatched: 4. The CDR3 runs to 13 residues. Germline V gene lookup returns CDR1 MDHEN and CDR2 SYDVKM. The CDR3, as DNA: TGTGCCAGCAGGGTTACAGGGGCCTACGAGCAGTACTTC. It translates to CASRVTGAYEQYF.